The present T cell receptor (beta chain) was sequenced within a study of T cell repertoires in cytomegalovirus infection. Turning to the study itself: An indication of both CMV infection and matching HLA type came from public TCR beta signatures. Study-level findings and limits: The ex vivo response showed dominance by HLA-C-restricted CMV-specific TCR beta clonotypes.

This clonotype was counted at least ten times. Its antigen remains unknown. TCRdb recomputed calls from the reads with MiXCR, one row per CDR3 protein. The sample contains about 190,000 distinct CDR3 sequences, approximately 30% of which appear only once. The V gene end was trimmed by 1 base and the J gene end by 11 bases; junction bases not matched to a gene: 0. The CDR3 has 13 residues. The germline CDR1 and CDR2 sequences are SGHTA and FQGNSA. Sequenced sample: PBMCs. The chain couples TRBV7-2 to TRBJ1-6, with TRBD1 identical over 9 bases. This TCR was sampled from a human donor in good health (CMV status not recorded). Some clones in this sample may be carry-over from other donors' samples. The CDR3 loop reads CASSLGQGAPLHF. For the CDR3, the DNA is TGTGCCAGCAGCTTAGGACAGGGGGCACCCCTCCACTTT.